One and the same sample provided the 21 T cell receptor beta chains below, sequenced in a study of neoadjuvant anti-PD-1 for oral cavity cancer. Documented time point: after neoadjuvant nivolumab, at surgical resection. Profiled with immunoSEQ multiplex PCR; TCRdb holds only in-frame clones, not every one. Of around 70,000 clones detected, around 84% appear once; the ten largest clones hold less than 4%. Source: PBMCs, taken after nivolumab (anti-PD-1) treatment. The receptors originated from a person aged 40 to 85 with oral cavity squamous cell carcinoma.

The chain uses TRBV7-9 and TRBJ2-1; weak D call: TRBD1 (5 bases). Germline CDR1 SEHNR, CDR2 FQNEAQ (reference sequence). CDR3 length: 14 residues. Trimming took 3 bases from V and 4 from J, leaving 10 bases between them. DNA for the CDR3: TGTGCCAGCAGCTTTAACCAGGGATACAATGAGCAGTTCTTC. Protein: CASSFNQGYNEQFF.

This chain joins TRBV29-1 and TRBJ2-2, with TRBD1 identical over 9 bases. The V and J ends lost 3 bases and 3 bases, in that order; junction bases with no gene match: 17. The germline CDR1 and CDR2 sequences are SQVTM and ANQGSEA. This CDR3 is built from 19 residues. Here the CDR3 reads CSVDAGKGTGRTYTGELFF. The CDR3, as DNA: TGCAGCGTTGATGCAGGAAAGGGGACAGGGAGGACTTACACCGGGGAGCTGTTTTTT.

The rearrangement links TRBV25-1 to TRBJ2-5; D is ambiguous. CDR1 MGHDK and CDR2 SYGVNS come from the germline V gene. V lost 5 bases and J lost 5, with 6 bases in between. The CDR3 consists of 11 residues. The CDR3 loop is CASSISETQYF. The DNA of the CDR3 is TGTGCCAGCAGTATATCCGAGACCCAGTACTTC.

The rearrangement links TRBV29-1 to TRBJ2-5; D remains unclear. Germline CDR1 SQVTM, CDR2 ANQGSEA. CDR3 size: 11 residues. Trimming left V 7 bases short and J 3 bases short, with 9 bases between. The DNA of the CDR3 is TGCAGCGCTAGACCCGAAGAGACCCAGTACTTC. This gives the protein CSARPEETQYF.

V gene TRBV6-1 combines with J gene TRBJ1-4; no clear D gene. The CDR3 totals 14 residues. V gave up 6 bases and J gave up 3 bases, with 11 bases separating them. Germline-derived CDR1 and CDR2 are MNHNS and SASEGT. CDR3 sequence: CASSSDGPNEKLFF. Here the CDR3 DNA reads TGTGCCAGCAGCTCGGACGGACCTAATGAAAAACTGTTTTTT.

This chain connects TRBV29-1 to TRBJ2-3, with D unclear. This CDR3 has 20 residues. CDR1 and CDR2 (germline): SQVTM, ANQGSEA. The V gene lost 5 bases and the J gene lost 2 bases, with 32 bases spanning the gap. The CDR3 spells CSVPFWRQQPPTGSTDTQYF. In DNA, the CDR3 is TGCAGCGTTCCCTTTTGGCGGCAGCAGCCTCCGACCGGCTCCACAGATACGCAGTATTTT.

This chain connects TRBV30 to TRBJ2-2, with 7 bases lining up with TRBD1. V shed 5 bases and J 8 bases; nucleotides not matched to a gene: 14. Germline V gives CDR1 GTSNPN, CDR2 SVGIG (reference sequence). The CDR3 is made up of 15 amino acids. The CDR3 sequence: CAWGTGARVSGELFF. CDR3 sequence (DNA): TGTGCCTGGGGCACAGGGGCTAGGGTTTCAGGGGAGCTGTTTTTT.

CDR3: CASSEVAGVLNTEAFF. Written as DNA, the CDR3 is TGTGCCAGCAGTGAAGTAGCAGGGGTCCTGAACACTGAAGCTTTCTTT. V and J are TRBV2 and TRBJ1-1; tentative D call: TRBD1 (6 bases). The CDR3 is 16 amino acids. Germline V gives CDR1 SNHLY, CDR2 FYNNEI. Trimming pared 1 base from V and 0 bases from J, leaving 12 bases between.

The chain joins TRBV18 to TRBJ2-2, with D perhaps matching TRBD1 (6 bases). V lost 3 bases, J lost 4 bases, and 9 bases lay in between. The germline gives CDR1 KGHSH, CDR2 LQKENI. CDR3 length: 14 residues. This chain's CDR3 is CASSPNRVTGELFF. CDR3 nucleotides: TGTGCCAGCTCACCTAACAGGGTCACCGGGGAGCTGTTTTTT.

With regard to this clone: The sample contains more than one DNA sequence encoding this CDR3. The chain carries TRBV5-1 and TRBJ2-3; no definite D call. Germline CDR1 and CDR2: SGHRS and YFSETQ. The CDR3 extends over 14 amino acids. Trimming left V 2 bases short and J 2 bases short, with 9 bases between. CDR3 bases: TGCGCCAGCAGCTTAGGCGGATTCACAGATACGCAGTATTTT. Protein product: CASSLGGFTDTQYF.

The chain is built from TRBV28 and TRBJ1-5, with 7 nucleotides matching TRBD1. This CDR3 contains 17 residues. J was trimmed by 0 bases and V by 5 bases; bases with no gene match: 10. Germline V gene sequence: CDR1 MDHEN, CDR2 SYDVKM. The DNA for the CDR3 is TGTGCCAGCAGTCGACAGGGAGGGGGATATAGCAATCAGCCCCAGCATTTT. It encodes CASSRQGGGYSNQPQHF.

This sequence joins TRBV28 and TRBJ2-7; D possibly corresponds to TRBD1 (5 bases). Trimming took off 5 bases at V and 2 bases at J, with 10 bases between the two ends. CDR1 is MDHEN, CDR2 SYDVKM, per germline. CDR3 length: 13 amino acids. In nucleotides, the CDR3 is TGTGCCAGCAGTCTACAGGAGCCCTACGAGCAGTACTTC. Protein product: CASSLQEPYEQYF.

The chain uses TRBV6-1 and TRBJ2-1; 7 bases align to TRBD1. V lost 8 bases, J lost 0 bases, and 4 bases stayed unmatched. The length of the CDR3 is 14 residues. In germline, CDR1 is MNHNS, CDR2 SASEGT. The DNA for the CDR3 is TGTGCCAGCGGGGGACAGATCTCCTACAATGAGCAGTTCTTC. It codes for CASGGQISYNEQFF.

CDR3 region: CASSLVGGLGTGELFF. As DNA, the CDR3 is TGTGCCAGCAGCTTGGTAGGGGGCTTGGGCACCGGGGAGCTGTTTTTT. The genes are TRBV5-6 and TRBJ2-2; 7 bases map to TRBD1. Germline lookup yields CDR1 SGHDT and CDR2 YYEEEE. V gave up 0 bases and J gave up 4 bases; unmatched junction bases: 6. This CDR3 spans 16 amino acids.

V and J are TRBV6-6 and TRBJ2-1; the D call may be TRBD1 or TRBD2 (5 bases each). V gave up 5 bases and J gave up 4 bases, with 15 bases separating them. The CDR3 runs 15 residues. Germline V gives CDR1 MNHNY, CDR2 SVGAGI (reference sequence). The CDR3 DNA reads as TGTGCCAGCAGTCCAGGGAGCGGAGAGTACAATGAGCAGTTCTTC. This translates into CASSPGSGEYNEQFF.

The gene calls are TRBV19 and TRBJ2-3; no definite D call. With 3 bases removed from V and 1 base from J, the gap between germline ends came to 8 bases. The CDR3 has 14 residues. The germline V gene encodes CDR1 LNHDA and CDR2 SQIVND (reference sequence). CDR3 nucleotides: TGTGCCAGTAGTATCCCTAGACGCACAGATACGCAGTATTTT. It is translated as CASSIPRRTDTQYF. Filled out from reference TRBV19 and TRBJ2-3, the complete variable domain reads DGGITQSPKYLFRKEGQNVTLSCEQNLNHDAMYWYRQDPGQGLRLIYYSQIVNDFQKGDIAEGYSVSREKKESFPLTVTSAQKNPTAFYLCASSIPRRTDTQYFGPGTRLTVL.

V usage is TRBV6-1 and J usage is TRBJ2-1; 13 nucleotides match TRBD2. Looked up from germline, CDR1 is MNHNS and CDR2 is SASEGT. With V trimmed by 6 bases and J by 6 bases, 2 bases remained unmatched. The CDR3 is made up of 14 amino acids. DNA for the CDR3: TGTGCCAGCAGGAGGACTAGCGGGAGCAATGAGCAGTTCTTC. Amino acids: CASRRTSGSNEQFF.

The chain employs TRBV27 and TRBJ2-7; a weak D match, TRBD2 (6 bases). The germline V and J ends were trimmed by 1 base and 2 bases, with 9 bases remaining between them. Germline-derived CDR1 and CDR2 are MNHEY and SMNVEV (reference sequence). The CDR3 runs to 14 residues. The DNA for the CDR3 is TGTGCCAGCAGTTTATGGGGGGAAGCCTACGAGCAGTACTTC. Translated: CASSLWGEAYEQYF.

The chain joins TRBV10-1 to TRBJ2-3; the D gene is possibly TRBD2 (6 bases). The V gene's germline CDR1 is WNHNN and CDR2 SYGVQD (reference sequence). The V end lost 4 bases, the J end lost 3 bases, and 11 bases lay between the germline ends. The CDR3 totals 14 residues. Written as DNA, the CDR3 is TGCGCCAGCAGTGTGGAGGGGTTGACAGATACGCAGTATTTT. Translation gives CASSVEGLTDTQYF.

This sequence joins TRBV5-1 and TRBJ2-2, with TRBD2 identical over 9 bases. V lost 7 bases and J lost 2; bases outside the gene matches: 21. The germline CDR1 and CDR2 sequences are SGHRS and YFSETQ. This CDR3 contains 20 residues. CDR3 in DNA: TGCGCCAGCTCCTCCCGTGGCCCCTGGGGGCTAGCGGGAAACACCGGGGAGCTGTTTTTT. This sequence encodes CASSSRGPWGLAGNTGELFF.

The chain combines TRBV6-6 with TRBJ2-1, with 9 bases identical to TRBD2. J lost 1 base, V lost 4 bases, and 5 bases had no gene match. The V gene's germline CDR1 is MNHNY and CDR2 SVGAGI (reference sequence). The CDR3 has 16 residues. The CDR3 DNA sequence: TGTGCCAGCAGTTCCCGTAGCGGGAGTTCCTACAATGAGCAGTTCTTC. This gives the protein CASSSRSGSSYNEQFF.